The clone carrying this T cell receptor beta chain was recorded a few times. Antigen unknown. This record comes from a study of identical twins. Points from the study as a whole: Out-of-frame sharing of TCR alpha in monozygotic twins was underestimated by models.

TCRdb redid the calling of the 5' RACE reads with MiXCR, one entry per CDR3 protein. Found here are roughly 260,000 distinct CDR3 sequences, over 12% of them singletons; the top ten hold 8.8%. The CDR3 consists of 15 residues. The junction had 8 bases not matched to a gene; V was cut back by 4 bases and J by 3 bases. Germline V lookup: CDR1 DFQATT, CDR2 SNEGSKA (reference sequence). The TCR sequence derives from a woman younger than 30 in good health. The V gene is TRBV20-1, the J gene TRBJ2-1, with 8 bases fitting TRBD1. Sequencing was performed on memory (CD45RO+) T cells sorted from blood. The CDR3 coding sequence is TGCAGTGCTACTTCGACGGACAGGGACTACAATGAGCAGTTCTTC. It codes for CSATSTDRDYNEQFF.